Sequencing of this T cell receptor beta chain was carried out in a study of CD8 T cells in ankylosing spondylitis. The germline CDR1 and CDR2 sequences are SGHNT and YYREEE (reference sequence). Between the trimmed V and J ends, which lost 1 base and 4 bases, there was a span of 16 bases. The CDR3 has 16 amino acids. TCRdb re-called the 5' RACE reads with MiXCR, one entry per CDR3 protein. The repertoire has about 130,000 distinct CDR3 sequences, just under 7.5% of them found once; the top ten carry 9.5% to 15%. The chain couples TRBV5-4 to TRBJ2-3; D ambiguous. Source material: blood, either unsorted or a sorted T cell fraction (not recorded which). This clonotype originated in a female donor with ankylosing spondylitis or in good health (not recorded which). CDR3 residues: CASSLTGVALPDTQYF. CDR3 bases: TGTGCCAGCAGCTTGACTGGGGTAGCCCTACCAGATACGCAGTATTTT. The entire variable domain, with the rest obtained from reference TRBV5-4 and TRBJ2-3, is as follows: ETGVTQSPTHLIKTRGQQVTLRCSSQSGHNTVSWYQQALGQGPQFIFQYYREEENGRGNFPPRFSGLQFPNYSSELNVNALELDDSALYLCASSLTGVALPDTQYFGPGTRLTVL.